The table lists the clone carrying this T cell receptor (beta chain) with a few counts. This record comes from a study of T cell changes during pregnancy in multiple sclerosis. Trimming removed 5 bases at V and 6 bases at J, with 11 bases between. Germline CDR1 reads SGHTA; CDR2 reads FQGNSA. This CDR3 is built from 14 residues. TCRdb's copy holds only in-frame clones and misses some; the assay was immunoSEQ multiplex PCR. The data show about 84,000 clones, 94% seen once. The chain uses TRBV7-2 and TRBJ1-6, with D perhaps TRBD1 (6 bases). This receptor was taken from a female donor with multiple sclerosis, enrolled in a pregnancy study. This specimen was peripheral blood, taken in the third trimester of pregnancy. The CDR3 loop reads CASSRQAVNSPLHF. CDR3 nucleotide sequence: TGTGCCAGCAGCCGACAGGCAGTTAATTCACCCCTCCACTTT.